This TCR beta chain was captured by sequencing in a study of T cell responses to AZD1222 COVID-19 vaccine. Overall study findings and caveats: Baseline seropositivity occurred in only a handful of AZD1222 recipients.

In its sample, this clone was seen a few times. No antigen is known for it. This CDR3 comprises 11 residues. Trimming shortened V by 7 bases and J by 6 bases, and 7 bases separated the two germline ends. Germline values: CDR1 SNHLY, CDR2 FYNNEI. Produced via immunoSEQ multiplex PCR; TCRdb's table is partial and in-frame only. The table lists over 130,000 clones, over 90% of them singletons. The source material was peripheral blood, sampled 28 days after the second AZD1222 dose. The clonotype was recovered from an adult who received the AZD1222 COVID-19 vaccine. The chain uses TRBV2 and TRBJ2-1; no firm D call. The CDR3 region has the DNA TGTGCCAGCAAGATCAGCAATGAGCAGTTCTTC. This encodes CASKISNEQFF.